This T cell receptor beta chain derives from a study of T cell repertoires in cytomegalovirus infection. J lost 4 bases, V lost 5 bases, and 7 bases had no gene match. Germline values: CDR1 SGHTA, CDR2 FQGNSA. The CDR3 length is 14 residues. Regarding this clonotype: What it binds is unknown.

MiXCR was run by TCRdb on the reads, yielding one entry per CDR3 protein. There are 570,000 or so distinct CDR3 sequences in the sample; 35% to 50% occur only once, and 48% lies in the top ten. Overall study results and limits: Clonotype analysis showed dominance of the ex vivo response by HLA-C-restricted CMV-specific TCR beta clonotypes.

The TCR was taken from a human donor in good health (CMV status not recorded). Some clones in this sample may be carry-over from other donors' samples. The specimen comprised cultured PBMCs, sampled from culture after CMV antigen stimulation. The chain is built from TRBV7-2 and TRBJ2-7; 8 positions agree with TRBD2. CDR3 sequence: CASSTSAGGYEQYF. The CDR3 DNA reads as TGTGCCAGCAGCACATCGGCGGGGGGATACGAGCAGTACTTC. The whole variable domain, filled in from reference TRBV7-2 and TRBJ2-7, reads GAGVSQSPSNKVTEKGKDVELRCDPISGHTALYWYRQSLGQGLEFLIYFQGNSAPDKSGLPSDRFSAERTGGSVSTLTIQRTQQEDSAVYLCASSTSAGGYEQYFGPGTRLTVT.